The TCR beta chain under discussion was sequenced for a study of OX40 agonist ivuxolimab in advanced cancers. The CDR3 is 17 amino acids. Data came from immunoSEQ multiplex PCR; TCRdb stores just in-frame clones and leaves some out. Of 60,000 to 65,000 clones in the sample, about 83% were seen once. For this clone: The antigen remains unidentified.

Overall study findings and caveats: Both blood CD4+ and CD8+ T cells showed clonal growth by week 6 at 0.1 to 3.0 mg/kg.

V and J are TRBV21-1 and TRBJ2-7; the table assigns TRBD1, which was not confirmed against the DNA. TRBV21-1 is an annotated pseudogene. Sequencing was performed on CD4+ or CD8+ T cells sorted from blood, taken in a trial of the OX40 agonist ivuxolimab. The TCR sequence derives from an adult with an advanced solid tumor such as melanoma, head and neck, liver or kidney cancer. This CDR3 is CASSKDPPGKLNYEQYF. The CDR3 coding sequence is TGTGCCAGCAGCAAAGATCCCCCAGGGAAGTTGAACTACGAGCAGTACTTC.